The T cell receptor (beta chain) under discussion was sequenced for a study of blood T cell repertoires in COVID-19. About the research overall: The United States, Italy and Spain supplied acute and convalescent COVID-19 samples. T cells, B-cell-depleted T cells, or PBMCs supplied cDNA or gDNA.

The CDR3 spans 14 residues. The V and J ends lost 0 bases and 5 bases respectively, with 11 bases between them. Germline V gene data show CDR1 as KGHSH and CDR2 as LQKENI. As handled by the study authors: The assay estimated nucleated cells by amplifying reference gene primers. Profiling relied on immunoSEQ multiplex PCR, and the TCRdb table lists in-frame clones only, not all of them. V and J calls and clone size are copied from that table; D and trimming were computed from the DNA. Among around 140,000 clones listed, approximately 82% were seen once. The sequenced sample consisted of peripheral blood. The receptor was isolated from a man aged 55 to 69 with active or convalescent COVID-19. This sequence joins TRBV18 and TRBJ2-7; maybe TRBD1 (6 bases). Here the CDR3 reads CASSPPRTVHEQYF. CDR3 nucleotide sequence: TGTGCCAGCTCACCACCTAGGACAGTCCACGAGCAGTACTTC.